A single sample gave rise to the 21 T cell receptor beta chains below, sequenced in a study of cytomegalovirus exposure and HLA in healthy donors. PCR employed 60 Vbeta and 13 Jbeta primers. Libraries were prepared by immunoSEQ multiplex PCR; TCRdb keeps only in-frame clonotypes and omits some of them. The sample has some 90,000 clones; 65% are singletons. Sequencing used PBMCs. The receptors come from a boy aged 5-17 years in good health and CMV-seropositive.

This clone was counted only a few times. This chain links TRBV4-1 with TRBJ2-1, with 9 positions matching TRBD1. This CDR3 comprises 16 residues. V dropped 2 bases and J dropped 5; count of bases not matched to a gene: 7. Germline V gene data show CDR1 as MGHRA and CDR2 as YSYEKL. CDR3 residues: CASSQIRDRVNNEQFF. DNA of the CDR3: TGCGCCAGCAGCCAAATCCGGGACAGGGTCAACAATGAGCAGTTCTTC.

The chain uses TRBV5-1 and TRBJ2-2, with 9 bases identical to TRBD1. This CDR3 contains 15 residues. V shed 1 base and J 5 bases; nucleotides not matched to a gene: 3. Germline values: CDR1 SGHRS, CDR2 YFSETQ. For the CDR3, the DNA is TGCGCCAGCAGCTTGCGGGGACAGGGTACCGGGGAGCTGTTTTTT. Protein product: CASSLRGQGTGELFF.

The V and J genes are TRBV7-3 and TRBJ2-2, with a possible D match to TRBD2 (5 bases). The ends were cut back, 2 bases at V and 1 base at J, with 5 bases in the middle. This CDR3 is 14 amino acids long. Per the germline V gene, CDR1 is SGHTA and CDR2 is FQGTGA. Here the CDR3 reads CASSLGGNTGELFF. CDR3 DNA sequence: TGTGCCAGCAGCTTAGGAGGGAACACCGGGGAGCTGTTTTTT.

The chain couples TRBV6-5 to TRBJ1-1; 10 bases match TRBD1. J gave up 3 bases and V 6 bases, and 7 bases lay outside the gene matches. The CDR3 contains 15 residues. Germline V gene sequence: CDR1 MNHEY, CDR2 SVGAGI. CDR3 bases: TGTGCCAGCAGCCCTAGACAGGGGGCGGACACTGAAGCTTTCTTT. It specifies CASSPRQGADTEAFF.

The chain couples TRBV30 to TRBJ1-3; tentatively, D is TRBD1 (5 bases). V shed 7 bases and J shed 1 base, with 20 bases lying between them. This CDR3 comprises 16 residues. Germline assignment: CDR1 GTSNPN and CDR2 SVGIG (reference sequence). The CDR3 region is CAFRARDFTSGNTIYF. The CDR3 DNA is TGTGCCTTCCGGGCCAGGGACTTTACTTCTGGAAACACCATATATTTT.

This clone showed up just a few times. V gene TRBV4-1 combines with J gene TRBJ1-3; D is possibly TRBD1 (6 bases). The CDR3 sequence is 15 residues long. The V gene's germline CDR1 is MGHRA and CDR2 YSYEKL. Trimming shortened V by 4 bases and J by 0 bases, and 10 bases separated the two germline ends. The CDR3 DNA is TGCGCCAGCAGCCCGGACAGTCCCTCTGGAAACACCATATATTTT. Its translation: CASSPDSPSGNTIYF.

V and J are TRBV30 and TRBJ1-6; TRBD1 matches at 10 bases. The CDR3 covers 15 residues. The J segment lost 10 bases and the V segment lost 3 bases, leaving 9 bases of the junction unmatched. Germline V gene lookup returns CDR1 GTSNPN and CDR2 SVGIG (reference sequence). Here the CDR3 DNA reads TGTGCCTGGAGGGGGACAGGGGTGGTATTGTCACCCCTCCACTTT. It codes for CAWRGTGVVLSPLHF.

This chain uses TRBV5-1 with TRBJ2-2, with D unresolved. V lost 2 bases and J lost 0, with 8 bases in between. This CDR3 has 15 amino acids. Per germline, CDR1 SGHRS and CDR2 YFSETQ. The CDR3 is CASSLQKSNTGELFF. The CDR3 nucleotides read TGCGCCAGCAGCTTACAGAAATCGAACACCGGGGAGCTGTTTTTT. Full variable domain (outside the CDR3, taken from reference TRBV5-1 and TRBJ2-2): KAGVTQTPRYLIKTRGQQVTLSCSPISGHRSVSWYQQTPGQGLQFLFEYFSETQRNKGNFPGRFSGRQFSNSRSEMNVSTLELGDSALYLCASSLQKSNTGELFFGEGSRLTVL.

V is TRBV28 and J is TRBJ1-4, with D uncertain. Germline V gives CDR1 MDHEN, CDR2 SYDVKM. The CDR3 has 13 amino acids. V was cut by 3 bases and J by 5 bases, with 7 bases left in between. The CDR3 loop is CASSLGVNEKLFF. In nucleotides, the CDR3 is TGTGCCAGCAGTTTGGGAGTGAATGAAAAACTGTTTTTT.

The sample holds a few counts of this clone. The rearrangement links TRBV6-1 to TRBJ2-2; weak D call: TRBD2 (5 bases). CDR1 is MNHNS, CDR2 SASEGT, per germline. Trimming cost V 1 base and J 7 bases, with 13 bases left between them. This CDR3 has 15 residues. The CDR3 loop is CASSEGPGLNGELFF. Here the CDR3 DNA reads TGTGCCAGCAGTGAAGGCCCGGGGTTGAACGGGGAGCTGTTTTTT.

Here the CDR3 reads CASRTVNQVNEKLFF. The CDR3 DNA is TGTGCCAGCAGGACGGTAAACCAGGTTAATGAAAAACTGTTTTTT. J is TRBJ1-4 and V is TRBV6-1, with D hard to call. Trimming shortened V by 6 bases and J by 4 bases, and 15 bases separated the two germline ends. The length of the CDR3 is 15 residues. CDR1 and CDR2 from the germline V gene are MNHNS and SASEGT.

There are a few counts of this clone. The rearrangement joins TRBV7-3 to TRBJ1-5, with a tentative D call TRBD1 (6 bases). This CDR3 contains 23 residues. Germline V lookup: CDR1 SGHTA, CDR2 FQGTGA. The V end lost 1 base, the J end lost 0 bases, and 31 bases lay between the germline ends. The CDR3 loop reads CASSLRKDRITIRKPNSNQPQHF. The CDR3 DNA reads TGTGCCAGCAGCTTAAGAAAGGACAGAATCACTATTCGAAAACCGAATAGCAATCAGCCCCAGCATTTT.

This clone was detected a few times. The rearrangement links TRBV7-2 to TRBJ2-5; 8 nucleotides line up with TRBD1. CDR3 length: 13 residues. Looked up from germline, CDR1 is SGHTA and CDR2 is FQGNSA. V was clipped by 6 bases and J by 4 bases; unmatched bases: 4. The CDR3 loop reads CASRDRVGETQYF. DNA for the CDR3: TGTGCCAGCAGGGACAGGGTGGGAGAGACCCAGTACTTC.

CDR3 amino acids: CASSEFQAGGGSYNEQFF. The CDR3 DNA reads as TGTGCCAGCAGTGAATTTCAAGCGGGAGGGGGCTCCTACAATGAGCAGTTCTTC. The genes are TRBV25-1 and TRBJ2-1, with TRBD2 matching over 10 bases. J lost 0 bases, V lost 1 base, and 6 bases had no gene match. This CDR3 is built from 18 residues. CDR1 and CDR2 from the germline V gene are MGHDK and SYGVNS. Full variable domain (rest looked up from reference TRBV25-1 and TRBJ2-1): EADIYQTPRYLVIGTGKKITLECSQTMGHDKMYWYQQDPGMELHLIHYSYGVNSTEKGDLSSESTVSRIRTEHFPLTLESARPSHTSQYLCASSEFQAGGGSYNEQFFGPGTRLTVL.

This sequence joins TRBV4-1 and TRBJ2-7; tentative D call: TRBD2 (5 bases). Per germline, CDR1 MGHRA and CDR2 YSYEKL. CDR3 length: 15 residues. Trimming shortened V by 0 bases and J by 3 bases, and 12 bases separated the two germline ends. CDR3 DNA: TGCGCCAGCAGCCAAGAAGAGCGGTTATACTACGAGCAGTACTTC. Translating gives CASSQEERLYYEQYF.

The V and J genes are TRBV5-1 and TRBJ1-5; TRBD1 might be the D (6 bases). Trimming removed 3 bases at V and 0 bases at J, with 22 bases between. The CDR3 length is 19 residues. Germline V gene lookup returns CDR1 SGHRS and CDR2 YFSETQ. The CDR3 DNA follows: TGCGCCAGCAGCTCAAACCACCGGACAGAGAACAATAGCAATCAGCCCCAGCATTTT. Translation gives CASSSNHRTENNSNQPQHF.

The chain recombines TRBV2 with TRBJ1-4; D unresolved. This CDR3 is built from 13 residues. Germline V gene lookup returns CDR1 SNHLY and CDR2 FYNNEI. Trimming stripped 0 bases from V and 10 bases from J, with 9 bases between. CDR3 loop: CASSEASRGKLFF. As DNA, the CDR3 is TGTGCCAGCAGTGAAGCGAGTAGAGGAAAACTGTTTTTT. Supplemented by reference TRBV2 and TRBJ1-4, the full variable domain reads EPEVTQTPSHQVTQMGQEVILRCVPISNHLYFYWYRQILGQKVEFLVSFYNNEISEKSEIFDDQFSVERPDGSNFTLKIRSTKLEDSAMYFCASSEASRGKLFFGSGTQLSVL.

The chain links TRBV7-9 to TRBJ1-1; TRBD1 is a possible D gene (5 bases). Per germline, CDR1 SEHNR and CDR2 FQNEAQ (reference sequence). The CDR3 length is 15 residues. Trimming cost V 4 bases and J 2 bases, with 14 bases left between them. In nucleotides, the CDR3 is TGTGCCAGCAGCTCGATACGGGGGGTCAACACTGAAGCTTTCTTT. Its protein is CASSSIRGVNTEAFF.

This clone was picked up a small number of times. The chain carries TRBV6-5 and TRBJ1-5; perhaps TRBD1 as D (5 bases). Germline loops: CDR1 MNHEY, CDR2 SVGAGI. The CDR3 has 14 amino acids. Trimming left V 5 bases short and J 4 bases short, with 12 bases between. The DNA of the CDR3 is TGTGCCAGCAGTAGGACACAAACTAATCAGCCCCAGCATTTT. It encodes CASSRTQTNQPQHF.

The V gene is TRBV6-5, the J gene TRBJ1-1, with 10 bases identical to TRBD1. V lost 5 bases, J lost 6 bases, and 3 bases stayed unmatched. Germline V gene data show CDR1 as MNHEY and CDR2 as SVGAGI. This CDR3 spans 13 amino acids. The CDR3 DNA reads TGTGCCAGCAGTCGACAGGGGGCGGCTGAAGCTTTCTTT. This encodes CASSRQGAAEAFF.

J is TRBJ2-7 and V is TRBV19; tentatively, D is TRBD2 (6 bases). V was clipped by 4 bases and J by 2 bases, with 15 bases between them. Germline CDR1 is LNHDA and CDR2 is SQIVND (reference sequence). The CDR3 spans 15 residues. The CDR3 nucleotides are TGTGCCAGTAGTACGCGGACTACGGCGACCTACGAGCAGTACTTC. It specifies CASSTRTTATYEQYF. The entire variable domain, with the rest obtained from reference TRBV19 and TRBJ2-7, is as follows: DGGITQSPKYLFRKEGQNVTLSCEQNLNHDAMYWYRQDPGQGLRLIYYSQIVNDFQKGDIAEGYSVSREKKESFPLTVTSAQKNPTAFYLCASSTRTTATYEQYFGPGTRLTVT.